A single T cell receptor beta chain is shown here with its context. Its antigen is unknown. The CDR3 contains 17 residues. Germline loops: CDR1 LGHNA, CDR2 YSLEER. V lost 0 bases, J lost 9 bases, and 21 bases lay in between. PCR primers comprised 60 Vbeta and 13 Jbeta primers. Methods used by the authors: Some 10 million shared chains were among the 65 million to 85 million unique TCR beta chains that a later analysis counted. Generated by immunoSEQ multiplex PCR, the TCRdb table keeps only in-frame clones and is missing some. That table gives V, J and clone size, and the DNA gave D and trimming. Found here are roughly 130,000 clones, approximately 82% of them singletons; the top ten hold around 2.5%. The data are from a study of cytomegalovirus exposure and HLA in healthy donors. Study-level background: One earlier analysis, a look at approximately 190 million T cells, found some 110 million unique TCR beta sequences. Notes on the study in general: Sequencing likely caused a cluster of highly shared sequence variants. Excluded: some indistinguishable V segments such as TRBV6-2 and TRBV6-3.

The chain employs TRBV4-3 and TRBJ2-1; D is undetermined. The sequenced sample was PBMCs. This sequence was found in a boy younger than 10 in good health and CMV-seronegative. This CDR3 is CASSQDRTAQLWSEQFF. The CDR3 DNA reads TGCGCCAGCAGCCAAGATCGCACGGCCCAACTCTGGAGTGAGCAGTTCTTC.